The table lists the clone carrying this T cell receptor (beta chain) with a few counts. Other DNA sequences in this specimen translate into the identical CDR3. Sequencing was performed with immunoSEQ multiplex PCR; in TCRdb, only in-frame clones are kept and a portion is missing. Found here are about 2 million clones, 85% to 95% of them singletons; the top ten hold 0.1% to 0.15%. The record originates from a study of shared clonotypes between healthy human individuals. The sequenced material came from naive CD4+ T cells sorted from blood. The sample's subset: CD45RA+ positively selected. This TCR came from a man younger than 35 in good health.

CDR3: CASSLSSGANVLTF. The CDR3 bases are TGCGCCAGCAGCTTGTCCTCTGGGGCCAACGTCCTGACTTTC. The chain uses TRBV5-1 and TRBJ2-6, with D uncertain. CDR1 and CDR2 (germline): SGHRS, YFSETQ. Trimming pared 1 base from V and 0 bases from J, leaving 2 bases between. The CDR3 length is 14 residues.